The rows below give T cell receptor beta chains drawn from one sample of a study of blood T cell repertoires in COVID-19. Clones were sequenced by immunoSEQ multiplex PCR, and TCRdb holds only the in-frame ones, with some missing. The sample shows 62,000 or so clones, about three quarters of them seen only once. Specimen: peripheral blood. The source is a human donor in a cohort sampled during active COVID-19. The CDR3 runs from the conserved cysteine through the conserved F or W. D genes are given only for firm matches. Only some rows state a clone size, as once, few, many or a class for expanded clones.

V gene: TRBV30; clone size: -; CDR3 length: 14; J gene: TRBJ2-2; D gene: -; CDR3 protein: CAQSSGFGTGELFF; CDR3 DNA: TGTGCCCAGAGCTCAGGGTTCGGCACCGGGGAGCTGTTTTTT
V gene: TRBV15; clone size: -; CDR3 length: 17; J gene: TRBJ2-6; D gene: -; CDR3 protein: CATSRDFERAGANVLTF; CDR3 DNA: TGTGCCACCAGCAGAGACTTCGAGCGGGCTGGGGCCAACGTCCTGACTTTC
V gene: TRBV5-1; clone size: few; CDR3 length: 20; J gene: TRBJ2-2; D gene: TRBD2; CDR3 protein: CASSSTGLAGGHKNTGELFF; CDR3 DNA: TGCGCCAGCAGCTCAACGGGACTAGCGGGGGGACATAAGAACACCGGGGAGCTGTTTTTT
V gene: TRBV15; clone size: many; CDR3 length: 14; J gene: TRBJ1-5; D gene: -; CDR3 protein: CATSNAVSNQPQHF; CDR3 DNA: TGTGCCACCAGCAATGCAGTCAGCAATCAGCCCCAGCATTTT
V gene: TRBV11-3; clone size: -; CDR3 length: 15; J gene: TRBJ2-1; D gene: TRBD2; CDR3 protein: CASSLSLAAYNEQFF; CDR3 DNA: TGTGCCAGCAGCTTAAGTCTAGCGGCCTACAATGAGCAGTTCTTC
V gene: TRBV5-1; clone size: -; CDR3 length: 14; J gene: TRBJ1-1; D gene: -; CDR3 protein: CASHQGGVYTEAFF; CDR3 DNA: TGCGCCAGCCACCAAGGGGGGGTGTACACTGAAGCTTTCTTT
V gene: TRBV2; clone size: -; CDR3 length: 14; J gene: TRBJ2-1; D gene: TRBD2; CDR3 protein: CASSEILAGDEQFF; CDR3 DNA: TGTGCCAGCAGTGAAATCTTAGCGGGGGATGAGCAGTTCTTC
V gene: TRBV12-3/TRBV12-4; clone size: -; CDR3 length: 13; J gene: TRBJ1-4; D gene: TRBD1; CDR3 protein: CASSGTGYEKLFF; CDR3 DNA: TGTGCCAGCAGTGGGACAGGGTACGAAAAACTGTTTTTT
V gene: TRBV7-3; clone size: once; CDR3 length: 13; J gene: TRBJ1-3; D gene: -; CDR3 protein: CASSAGPRDTIYF; CDR3 DNA: TGTGCCAGCAGCGCGGGTCCCCGTGACACCATATATTTT
V gene: TRBV6-5; clone size: -; CDR3 length: 15; J gene: TRBJ2-7; D gene: TRBD1; CDR3 protein: CASSYRGQGAYEQYF; CDR3 DNA: TGTGCCAGCAGTTACCGGGGACAGGGGGCTTACGAGCAGTACTTC
V gene: TRBV5-1; clone size: -; CDR3 length: 13; J gene: TRBJ1-5; D gene: TRBD1; CDR3 protein: CASSSTGDQPQHF; CDR3 DNA: TGCGCCAGCAGCTCAACAGGGGATCAGCCCCAGCATTTT
V gene: TRBV12-5; clone size: -; CDR3 length: 11; J gene: TRBJ2-1; D gene: -; CDR3 protein: CASGLADEQFF; CDR3 DNA: TGTGCTAGTGGTTTGGCCGATGAGCAGTTCTTC
V gene: TRBV15; clone size: -; CDR3 length: 17; J gene: TRBJ2-5; D gene: -; CDR3 protein: CATSRDQLAGNQETQYF; CDR3 DNA: TGTGCCACCAGCAGAGATCAGTTGGCAGGGAATCAGGAGACCCAGTACTTC
V gene: TRBV18; clone size: many; CDR3 length: 13; J gene: TRBJ1-6; D gene: -; CDR3 protein: CASSSGVNSPLHF; CDR3 DNA: TGTGCCAGCTCTTCAGGGGTAAATTCACCCCTCCACTTT
V gene: TRBV2; clone size: -; CDR3 length: 15; J gene: TRBJ2-1; D gene: TRBD1; CDR3 protein: CASSEARGLGNEQFF; CDR3 DNA: TGTGCCAGCAGTGAGGCCAGGGGGCTAGGGAATGAGCAGTTCTTC
V gene: TRBV28; clone size: -; CDR3 length: 13; J gene: TRBJ1-2; D gene: -; CDR3 protein: CASSLTGPYGYTF; CDR3 DNA: TGTGCCAGCAGTTTAACGGGTCCCTATGGCTACACCTTC
V gene: TRBV11-2; clone size: once; CDR3 length: 16; J gene: TRBJ2-3; D gene: TRBD1; CDR3 protein: CASSLQGAQVTDTQYF; CDR3 DNA: TGTGCCAGCAGCCTTCAGGGGGCGCAGGTCACAGATACGCAGTATTTT
V gene: TRBV19; clone size: -; CDR3 length: 14; J gene: TRBJ2-1; D gene: -; CDR3 protein: CASSMQGSYNEQFF; CDR3 DNA: TGTGCCAGTAGTATGCAGGGGTCCTACAATGAGCAGTTCTTC
V gene: TRBV19; clone size: once; CDR3 length: 17; J gene: TRBJ1-6; D gene: -; CDR3 protein: CASSISGVSSYNSPLHF; CDR3 DNA: TGTGCCAGTAGTATTTCGGGAGTCAGCTCCTATAATTCACCCCTCCACTTT
V gene: TRBV5-4; clone size: -; CDR3 length: 17; J gene: TRBJ2-1; D gene: TRBD2; CDR3 protein: CASSLVSRGGRGNEQFF; CDR3 DNA: TGTGCCAGCAGCTTGGTTTCACGCGGGGGACGGGGGAATGAGCAGTTCTTC
V gene: TRBV7-9; clone size: once; CDR3 length: 17; J gene: TRBJ1-5; D gene: -; CDR3 protein: CASSLRTRGISNQPQHF; CDR3 DNA: TGTGCCAGCAGCTTACGGACCCGGGGGATTAGCAATCAGCCCCAGCATTTT
V gene: TRBV7-8; clone size: -; CDR3 length: 15; J gene: TRBJ1-1; D gene: TRBD1; CDR3 protein: CASSTGVGTGAEAFF; CDR3 DNA: TGTGCCAGCAGCACGGGGGTCGGGACAGGGGCTGAAGCTTTCTTT
V gene: TRBV11-2; clone size: -; CDR3 length: 14; J gene: TRBJ2-7; D gene: -; CDR3 protein: CASSLFRGSYEQYF; CDR3 DNA: TGTGCCAGCAGCTTATTTAGAGGCTCCTACGAGCAGTACTTC
V gene: TRBV4-1; clone size: -; CDR3 length: 16; J gene: TRBJ2-2; D gene: TRBD1; CDR3 protein: CASSAQADRVTGELFF; CDR3 DNA: TGCGCCAGCAGCGCCCAAGCCGACAGGGTCACCGGGGAGCTGTTTTTT
V gene: TRBV15; clone size: -; CDR3 length: 18; J gene: TRBJ2-3; D gene: -; CDR3 protein: CATSRVPNLAMSTDTQYF; CDR3 DNA: TGTGCCACCAGCAGAGTTCCAAATCTAGCGATGTCCACAGATACGCAGTATTTT
V gene: TRBV11-2; clone size: -; CDR3 length: 18; J gene: TRBJ2-3; D gene: TRBD2; CDR3 protein: CASSLRGGSGGGTDTQYF; CDR3 DNA: TGTGCCAGCAGCTTACGGGGAGGTAGCGGGGGGGGCACAGATACGCAGTATTTT
V gene: TRBV5-1; clone size: -; CDR3 length: 13; J gene: TRBJ2-7; D gene: TRBD1; CDR3 protein: CASRADRIYEQYF; CDR3 DNA: TGCGCCAGCAGAGCGGACAGGATCTACGAGCAGTACTTC
V gene: TRBV30; clone size: -; CDR3 length: 12; J gene: TRBJ1-1; D gene: -; CDR3 protein: CAWTGPATEAFF; CDR3 DNA: TGTGCCTGGACAGGGCCGGCGACTGAAGCTTTCTTT
V gene: TRBV27; clone size: -; CDR3 length: 17; J gene: TRBJ2-7; D gene: TRBD2; CDR3 protein: CASSSLGGGHSSYEQYF; CDR3 DNA: TGTGCCAGCAGTTCCCTGGGGGGAGGGCACAGCTCCTACGAGCAGTACTTC
V gene: TRBV5-1; clone size: -; CDR3 length: 15; J gene: TRBJ2-6; D gene: -; CDR3 protein: CASSLGSSGANVLTF; CDR3 DNA: TGCGCCAGCAGCTTGGGTAGCTCTGGGGCCAACGTCCTGACTTTC
V gene: TRBV15; clone size: -; CDR3 length: 15; J gene: TRBJ2-7; D gene: -; CDR3 protein: CATSRGDWTSYEQYF; CDR3 DNA: TGTGCCACCAGCAGGGGGGACTGGACCTCCTACGAGCAGTACTTC
V gene: TRBV5-1; clone size: -; CDR3 length: 18; J gene: TRBJ2-7; D gene: TRBD1; CDR3 protein: CASSPGTGASPGGVGQYF; CDR3 DNA: TGCGCCAGCAGCCCCGGGACAGGGGCGTCCCCCGGCGGGGTCGGGCAGTACTTC
V gene: TRBV19; clone size: -; CDR3 length: 15; J gene: TRBJ1-1; D gene: TRBD1; CDR3 protein: CASSTRGQLNTEAFF; CDR3 DNA: TGTGCCAGTAGTACCCGGGGACAGCTGAACACTGAAGCTTTCTTT
V gene: TRBV5-5; clone size: -; CDR3 length: 15; J gene: TRBJ2-2; D gene: -; CDR3 protein: CASSLGQGLTGELFF; CDR3 DNA: TGTGCCAGCAGCTTGGGCCAGGGGCTCACCGGGGAGCTGTTTTTT
V gene: TRBV6-5; clone size: -; CDR3 length: 12; J gene: TRBJ1-1; D gene: TRBD1; CDR3 protein: CASSRGGSEAFF; CDR3 DNA: TGTGCCAGCAGTCGAGGGGGCTCTGAAGCTTTCTTT
V gene: TRBV10-1; clone size: -; CDR3 length: 12; J gene: TRBJ2-2; D gene: TRBD1; CDR3 protein: CASQQGTGELFF; CDR3 DNA: TGCGCCAGCCAACAGGGGACCGGGGAGCTGTTTTTT
V gene: TRBV15; clone size: -; CDR3 length: 14; J gene: TRBJ2-5; D gene: -; CDR3 protein: CATSKPGLEETQYF; CDR3 DNA: TGTGCCACCAGCAAGCCAGGCCTCGAAGAGACCCAGTACTTC
V gene: TRBV4-2; clone size: few; CDR3 length: 18; J gene: TRBJ2-6; D gene: -; CDR3 protein: CASSQDSRRGTGANVLTF; CDR3 DNA: TGTGCCAGCAGCCAAGATAGCCGCAGGGGAACTGGGGCCAACGTCCTGACTTTC
V gene: TRBV6-6; clone size: few; CDR3 length: 14; J gene: TRBJ1-1; D gene: TRBD1; CDR3 protein: CASRSGQQNTEAFF; CDR3 DNA: TGTGCCAGCAGGTCGGGACAGCAGAACACTGAAGCTTTCTTT
V gene: TRBV5-1; clone size: -; CDR3 length: 15; J gene: TRBJ1-6; D gene: TRBD1; CDR3 protein: CASSTGTGRNSPLHF; CDR3 DNA: TGCGCCAGCAGCACCGGGACAGGGAGGAATTCACCCCTCCACTTT